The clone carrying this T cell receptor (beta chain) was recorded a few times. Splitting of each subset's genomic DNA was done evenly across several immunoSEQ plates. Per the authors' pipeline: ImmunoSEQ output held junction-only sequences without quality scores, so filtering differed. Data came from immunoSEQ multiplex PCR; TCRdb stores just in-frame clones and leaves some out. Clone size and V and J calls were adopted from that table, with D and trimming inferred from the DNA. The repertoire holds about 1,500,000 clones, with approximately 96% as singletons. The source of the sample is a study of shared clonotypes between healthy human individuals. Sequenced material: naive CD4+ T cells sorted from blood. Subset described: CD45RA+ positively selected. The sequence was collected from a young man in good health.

CDR3 residues: CASSGTGGNYGYTF. In nucleotides, the CDR3 is TGCGCCAGCAGCGGGACAGGGGGCAACTATGGCTACACCTTC. The rearrangement joins TRBV5-1 to TRBJ1-2; 12 bases agree with TRBD1. V dropped 4 bases and J dropped 2; count of bases not matched to a gene: 0. Germline lookup yields CDR1 SGHRS and CDR2 YFSETQ. This CDR3 region has 14 residues.